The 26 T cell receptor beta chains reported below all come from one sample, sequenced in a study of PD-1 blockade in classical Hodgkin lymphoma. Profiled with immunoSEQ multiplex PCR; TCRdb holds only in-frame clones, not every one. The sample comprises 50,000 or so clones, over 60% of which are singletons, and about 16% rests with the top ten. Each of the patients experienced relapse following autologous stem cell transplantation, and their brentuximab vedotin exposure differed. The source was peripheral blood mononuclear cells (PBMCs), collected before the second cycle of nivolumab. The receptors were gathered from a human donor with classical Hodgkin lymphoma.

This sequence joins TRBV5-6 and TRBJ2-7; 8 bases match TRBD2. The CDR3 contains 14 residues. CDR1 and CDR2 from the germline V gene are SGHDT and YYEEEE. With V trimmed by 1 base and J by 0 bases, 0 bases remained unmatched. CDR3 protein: CASSLSGSSYEQYF. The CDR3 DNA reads TGTGCCAGCAGCTTGAGCGGGAGCTCCTACGAGCAGTACTTC.

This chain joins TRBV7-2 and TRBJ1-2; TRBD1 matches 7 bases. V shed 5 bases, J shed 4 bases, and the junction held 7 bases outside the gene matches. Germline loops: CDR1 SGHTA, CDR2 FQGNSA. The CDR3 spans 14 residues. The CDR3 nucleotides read TGTGCCAGCAGCCCACAGACAGGGCCCTATGGCTACACCTTC. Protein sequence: CASSPQTGPYGYTF. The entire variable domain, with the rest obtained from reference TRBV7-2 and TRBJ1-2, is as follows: GAGVSQSPSNKVTEKGKDVELRCDPISGHTALYWYRQSLGQGLEFLIYFQGNSAPDKSGLPSDRFSAERTGGSVSTLTIQRTQQEDSAVYLCASSPQTGPYGYTFGSGTRLTVV.

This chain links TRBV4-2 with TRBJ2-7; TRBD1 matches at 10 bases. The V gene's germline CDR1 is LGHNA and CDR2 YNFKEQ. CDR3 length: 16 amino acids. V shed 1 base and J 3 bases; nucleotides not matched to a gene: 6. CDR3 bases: TGTGCCAGCAGCCAAGCCAGACAGGGGGCGTTCTACGAGCAGTACTTC. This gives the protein CASSQARQGAFYEQYF.

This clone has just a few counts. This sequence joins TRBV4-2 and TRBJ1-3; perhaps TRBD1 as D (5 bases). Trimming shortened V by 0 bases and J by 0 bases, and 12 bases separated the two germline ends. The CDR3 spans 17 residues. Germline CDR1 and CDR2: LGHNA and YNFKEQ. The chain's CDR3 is CASSQDGQGLSGNTIYF. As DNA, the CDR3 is TGTGCCAGCAGCCAAGATGGTCAGGGCCTCTCTGGAAACACCATATATTTT.

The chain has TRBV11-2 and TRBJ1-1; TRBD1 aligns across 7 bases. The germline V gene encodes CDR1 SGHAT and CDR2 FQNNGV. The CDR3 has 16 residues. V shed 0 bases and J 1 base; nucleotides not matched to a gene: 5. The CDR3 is CASSLERQGRNTEAFF. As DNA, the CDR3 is TGTGCCAGCAGCTTAGAGCGACAGGGTAGGAACACTGAAGCTTTCTTT.

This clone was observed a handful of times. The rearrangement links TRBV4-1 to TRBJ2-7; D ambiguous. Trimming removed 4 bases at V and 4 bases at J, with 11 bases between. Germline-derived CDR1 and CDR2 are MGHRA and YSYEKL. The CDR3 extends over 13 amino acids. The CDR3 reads CASSPSTPYEQYF. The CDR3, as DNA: TGCGCCAGCAGCCCCAGTACACCTTACGAGCAGTACTTC.

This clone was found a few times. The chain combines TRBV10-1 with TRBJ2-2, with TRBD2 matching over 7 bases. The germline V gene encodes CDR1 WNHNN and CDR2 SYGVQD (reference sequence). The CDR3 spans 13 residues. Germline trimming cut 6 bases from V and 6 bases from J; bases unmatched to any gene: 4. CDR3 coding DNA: TGCGCCAGCAGGGGTAGCGGGCCCGGGGAGCTGTTTTTT. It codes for CASRGSGPGELFF.

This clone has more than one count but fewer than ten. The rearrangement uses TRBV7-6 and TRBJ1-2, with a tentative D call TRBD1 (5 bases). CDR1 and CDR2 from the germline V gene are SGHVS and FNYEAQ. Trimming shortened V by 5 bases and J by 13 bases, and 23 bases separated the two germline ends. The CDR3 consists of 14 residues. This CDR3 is CASSPTTGGTSLTF. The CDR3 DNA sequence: TGTGCCAGCAGCCCGACAACGGGGGGTACCTCTCTCACCTTC. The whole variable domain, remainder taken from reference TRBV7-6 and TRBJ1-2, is GAGVSQSPRYKVTKRGQDVALRCDPISGHVSLYWYRQALGQGPEFLTYFNYEAQQDKSGLPNDRFSAERPEGSISTLTIQRTEQRDSAMYRCASSPTTGGTSLTFGSGTRLTVV.

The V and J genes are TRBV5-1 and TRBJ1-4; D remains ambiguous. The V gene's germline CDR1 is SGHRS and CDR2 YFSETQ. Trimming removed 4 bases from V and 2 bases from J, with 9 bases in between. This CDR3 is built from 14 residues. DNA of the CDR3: TGCGCCAGCAGCCGAGGAGGTACTAATGAAAAACTGTTTTTT. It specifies CASSRGGTNEKLFF.

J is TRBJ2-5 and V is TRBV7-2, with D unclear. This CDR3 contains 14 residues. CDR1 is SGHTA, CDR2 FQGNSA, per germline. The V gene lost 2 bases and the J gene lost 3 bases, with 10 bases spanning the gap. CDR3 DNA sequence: TGTGCCAGCAGCTTAAATCGGGTCGAAGAGACCCAGTACTTC. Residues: CASSLNRVEETQYF.

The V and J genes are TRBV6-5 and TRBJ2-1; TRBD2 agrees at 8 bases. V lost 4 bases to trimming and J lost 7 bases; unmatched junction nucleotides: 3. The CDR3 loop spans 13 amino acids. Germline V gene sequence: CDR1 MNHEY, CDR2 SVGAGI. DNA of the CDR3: TGTGCCAGCAGTTCGACTAGCGTAAATGAGCAGTTCTTC. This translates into CASSSTSVNEQFF.

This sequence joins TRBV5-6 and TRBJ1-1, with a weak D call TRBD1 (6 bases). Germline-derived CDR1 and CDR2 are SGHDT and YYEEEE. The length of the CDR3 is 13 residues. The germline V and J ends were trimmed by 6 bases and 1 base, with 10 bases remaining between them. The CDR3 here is CASTGQPNTEAFF. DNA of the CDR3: TGTGCCAGCACTGGACAGCCGAACACTGAAGCTTTCTTT.

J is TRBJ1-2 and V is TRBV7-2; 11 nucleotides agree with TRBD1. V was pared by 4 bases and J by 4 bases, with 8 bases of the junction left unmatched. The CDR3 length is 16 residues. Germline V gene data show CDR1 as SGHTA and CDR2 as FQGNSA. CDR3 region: CASSSPDRGLSYGYTF. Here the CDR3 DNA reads TGTGCCAGCAGCTCGCCGGACAGGGGGCTATCCTATGGCTACACCTTC.

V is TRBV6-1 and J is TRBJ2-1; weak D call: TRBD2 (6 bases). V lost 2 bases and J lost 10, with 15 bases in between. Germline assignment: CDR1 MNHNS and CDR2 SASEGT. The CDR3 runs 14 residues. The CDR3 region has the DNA TGTGCCAGCAGTGAACTGGCCCCCCGGGGGGAGCAGTTCTTC. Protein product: CASSELAPRGEQFF.

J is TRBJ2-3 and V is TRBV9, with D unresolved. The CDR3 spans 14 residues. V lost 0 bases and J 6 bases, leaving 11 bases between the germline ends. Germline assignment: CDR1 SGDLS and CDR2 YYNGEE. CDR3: CASSVEIGRDTQYF. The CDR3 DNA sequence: TGTGCCAGCAGCGTAGAGATAGGGCGGGATACGCAGTATTTT.

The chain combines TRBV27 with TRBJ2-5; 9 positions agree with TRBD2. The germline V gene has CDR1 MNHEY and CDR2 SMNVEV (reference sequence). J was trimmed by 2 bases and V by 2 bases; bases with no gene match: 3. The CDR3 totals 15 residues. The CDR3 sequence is CASSLRLAVQETQYF. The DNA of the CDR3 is TGTGCCAGCAGTTTACGACTAGCGGTACAAGAGACCCAGTACTTC.

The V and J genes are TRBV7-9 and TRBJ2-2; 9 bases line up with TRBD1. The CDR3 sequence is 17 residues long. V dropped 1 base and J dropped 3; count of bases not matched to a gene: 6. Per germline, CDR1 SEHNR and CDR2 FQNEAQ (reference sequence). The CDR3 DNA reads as TGTGCCAGCAGCTTAGTATGGGGACAGGGAGACACCGGGGAGCTGTTTTTT. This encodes CASSLVWGQGDTGELFF.

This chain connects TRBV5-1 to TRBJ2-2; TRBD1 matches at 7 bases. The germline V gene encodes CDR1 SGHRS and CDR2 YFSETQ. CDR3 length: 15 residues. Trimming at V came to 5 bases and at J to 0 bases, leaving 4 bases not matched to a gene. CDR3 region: CASRTGTANTGELFF. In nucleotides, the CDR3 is TGCGCCAGCAGAACCGGGACAGCGAACACCGGGGAGCTGTTTTTT.

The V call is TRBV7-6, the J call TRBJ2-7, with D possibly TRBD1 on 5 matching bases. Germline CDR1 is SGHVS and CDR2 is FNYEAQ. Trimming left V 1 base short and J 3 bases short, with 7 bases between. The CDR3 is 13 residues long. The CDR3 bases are TGTGCCAGCAGCTTAGACAGGAACTACGAGCAGTACTTC. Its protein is CASSLDRNYEQYF. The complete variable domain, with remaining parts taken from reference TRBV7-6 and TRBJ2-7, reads GAGVSQSPRYKVTKRGQDVALRCDPISGHVSLYWYRQALGQGPEFLTYFNYEAQQDKSGLPNDRFSAERPEGSISTLTIQRTEQRDSAMYRCASSLDRNYEQYFGPGTRLTVT.

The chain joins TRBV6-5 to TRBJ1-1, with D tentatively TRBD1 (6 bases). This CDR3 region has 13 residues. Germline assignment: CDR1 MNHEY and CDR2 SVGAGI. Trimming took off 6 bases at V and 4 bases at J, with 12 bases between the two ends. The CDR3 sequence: CASRPGASTEAFF. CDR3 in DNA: TGTGCCAGCAGGCCGGGGGCTTCCACTGAAGCTTTCTTT.

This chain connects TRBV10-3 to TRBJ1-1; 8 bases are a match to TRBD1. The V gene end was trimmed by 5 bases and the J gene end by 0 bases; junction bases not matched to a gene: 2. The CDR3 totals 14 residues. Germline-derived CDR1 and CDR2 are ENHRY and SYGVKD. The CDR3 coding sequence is TGTGCCATCAGTCCACAGGGGGTGAACACTGAAGCTTTCTTT. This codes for CAISPQGVNTEAFF.

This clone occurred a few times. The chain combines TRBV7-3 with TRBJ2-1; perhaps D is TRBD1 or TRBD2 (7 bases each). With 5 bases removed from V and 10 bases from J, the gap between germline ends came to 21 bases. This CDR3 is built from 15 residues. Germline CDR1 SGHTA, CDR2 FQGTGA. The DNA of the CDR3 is TGTGCCAGCAGCCCCAGGGGGGGGCGCGAAGTAGAGCAGTTCTTC. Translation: CASSPRGGREVEQFF.

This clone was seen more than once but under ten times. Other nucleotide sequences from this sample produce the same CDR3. CDR3 amino acids: CAISEGQGAYEQYF. DNA of the CDR3: TGTGCCATCAGTGAGGGACAGGGGGCCTACGAGCAGTACTTC. V and J are TRBV10-3 and TRBJ2-7; the match to TRBD1 covers 10 bases. V lost 2 bases to trimming and J lost 2 bases; unmatched junction nucleotides: 0. CDR1 is ENHRY and CDR2 is SYGVKD in the germline V gene. CDR3 length: 14 residues.

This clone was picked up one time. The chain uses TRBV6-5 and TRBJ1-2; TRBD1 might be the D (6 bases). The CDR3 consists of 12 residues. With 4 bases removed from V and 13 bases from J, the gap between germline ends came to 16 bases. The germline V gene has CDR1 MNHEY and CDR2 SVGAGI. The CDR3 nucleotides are TGTGCCAGCAGTTCGCCGGGACACCACTTCACCTTC. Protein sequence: CASSSPGHHFTF.

The CDR3: CSVVEFPGLAVRTAYEQYF. The CDR3 coding sequence is TGCAGCGTTGTAGAATTCCCAGGACTAGCGGTTCGAACTGCCTACGAGCAGTACTTC. The chain has TRBV29-1 and TRBJ2-7, with 10 nucleotides matching TRBD2. Germline trimming cut 4 bases from V and 2 bases from J; bases unmatched to any gene: 20. CDR1 and CDR2 from the germline V gene are SQVTM and ANQGSEA. The CDR3 spans 19 residues.

The CDR3 DNA reads TGTGCCAGCAGCCACCTAGTTGAAGGGGCCTACAATGAGCAGTTCTTC. It yields the protein CASSHLVEGAYNEQFF. This chain connects TRBV4-2 to TRBJ2-1, with TRBD1 as a possible D gene (5 bases). Trimming took 3 bases from V and 2 from J, leaving 14 bases between them. From germline, CDR1 is LGHNA and CDR2 YNFKEQ. CDR3 length: 16 residues.